The next 8 T cell receptor beta chains were all read from a single sample in a study of blood T cell repertoires in COVID-19. Only in-frame clones appear in the TCRdb table, and some are missing; sequencing was by immunoSEQ multiplex PCR. The data contain more than 80,000 clones, about 90% of them singletons. Sequenced sample: peripheral blood. Source of these receptors: a man older than 75 with acute or convalescent COVID-19.

The chain carries TRBV30 and TRBJ2-5; D possibly corresponds to TRBD2 (6 bases). The CDR3 is 12 amino acids. The ends were cut back, 4 bases at V and 6 bases at J, with 12 bases in the middle. Looked up from germline, CDR1 is GTSNPN and CDR2 is SVGIG (reference sequence). CDR3 nucleotides: TGTGCCTGGACTAGCGACCTGAAGACCCAGTACTTC. Protein: CAWTSDLKTQYF.

Points on this clone: This CDR3 is also generated by other DNA sequences in the sample. The chain combines TRBV9 with TRBJ1-4; no clear D. The CDR3 is 12 amino acids. The germline V gene encodes CDR1 SGDLS and CDR2 YYNGEE. With 5 bases removed from V and 4 bases from J, the gap between germline ends came to 6 bases. The CDR3 region is CASSGLNEKLFF. The DNA for the CDR3 is TGTGCCAGCAGTGGACTTAATGAAAAACTGTTTTTT.

The J gene is TRBJ2-5, the V gene TRBV6-2 or TRBV6-3; TRBD2 aligns across 7 bases. The CDR3 runs to 17 residues. CDR1 is MNHEY and CDR2 is SVGEGT in the germline V gene. The ends lost 2 bases at V and 0 bases at J; junction bases unmatched: 9. CDR3: CASSYASGTYYQETQYF. The CDR3 nucleotides are TGTGCCAGCAGTTACGCTAGCGGAACCTATTACCAAGAGACCCAGTACTTC.

V gene TRBV12-2 combines with J gene TRBJ1-1; TRBD1 was called by the table and not checked on the DNA. TRBV12-2 is a pseudogene segment. This CDR3 contains 18 residues. The CDR3 DNA sequence: TGTGCAAGTCGCTTAGCGCGAGAGGACAGGGACCCGAACACTGAAGCTTTCTTT. This codes for CASRLAREDRDPNTEAFF.

The genes are TRBV5-1 and TRBJ1-2; D gene uncertain. Germline lookup yields CDR1 SGHRS and CDR2 YFSETQ. V was clipped by 1 base and J by 2 bases, with 15 bases between them. The CDR3 is 16 residues long. The CDR3 nucleotides are TGCGCCAGCAGCTTGCGGACCCAACGAGGGAACTATGGCTACACCTTC. It encodes CASSLRTQRGNYGYTF.

The chain is built from TRBV9 and TRBJ2-3, with 10 bases identical to TRBD2. Germline-derived CDR1 and CDR2 are SGDLS and YYNGEE. V lost 1 base and J lost 5; bases outside the gene matches: 4. This CDR3 region has 15 residues. The chain's CDR3 is CASSVQAGGQDTQYF. In nucleotides, the CDR3 is TGTGCCAGCAGCGTACAAGCGGGAGGGCAAGATACGCAGTATTTT.

The J gene is TRBJ2-5, the V gene TRBV7-2, with a tentative D call TRBD2 (5 bases). With 5 bases removed from V and 5 bases from J, the gap between germline ends came to 12 bases. The germline CDR1 and CDR2 sequences are SGHTA and FQGNSA. The CDR3 loop spans 13 amino acids. The CDR3 DNA sequence: TGTGCCAGCAGCCGGACCACGGGGGAGACCCAGTACTTC. This translates into CASSRTTGETQYF.

The CDR3 DNA reads as TGTGCCACTCTCGGGACAGGGGTCACCAATGAGCAGTTCTTC. It translates to CATLGTGVTNEQFF. The chain joins TRBV19 to TRBJ2-1; 10 bases are shared with TRBD1. This CDR3 spans 14 amino acids. Unmatched junction bases numbered 9, after V lost 10 bases and J lost 6 bases. Germline-derived CDR1 and CDR2 are LNHDA and SQIVND (reference sequence). The complete variable domain, with remaining parts taken from reference TRBV19 and TRBJ2-1, reads DGGITQSPKYLFRKEGQNVTLSCEQNLNHDAMYWYRQDPGQGLRLIYYSQIVNDFQKGDIAEGYSVSREKKESFPLTVTSAQKNPTAFYLCATLGTGVTNEQFFGPGTRLTVL.